What follows describes a single T cell receptor beta chain. Its target is unknown. This specimen belongs to a study of cytomegalovirus exposure and HLA in healthy donors. Germline V gene lookup returns CDR1 LNHDA and CDR2 SQIVND (reference sequence). The V gene lost 6 bases and the J gene lost 0 bases, with 12 bases spanning the gap. The CDR3 is 14 residues long. Study outcomes and limitations: Most of the TCR beta V segments (in an earlier analysis) were productive either about 90% or about 30% of the time.

Amplification used 60 Vbeta primers and 13 Jbeta primers. Assay: immunoSEQ multiplex PCR; the TCRdb copy retains only in-frame clones and omits some. Here the sample spans about 110,000 clones, more than 65% being singletons. The material sequenced was PBMCs. V usage is TRBV19 and J usage is TRBJ2-7; D call uncertain. The receptor's source is a human donor in good health. CDR3 nucleotide sequence: TGTGCCAGTAGGGCCTCCTCAACCTCCTACGAGCAGTACTTC. This translates into CASRASSTSYEQYF.